These 11 T cell receptor beta chains came from one sample sequenced in a study of beta chain features in type 1 diabetes. The entirety of the isolated RNA underwent reverse transcription, so expressed TCRB transcripts were sequenced. Libraries were prepared by immunoSEQ multiplex PCR; TCRdb keeps only in-frame clonotypes and omits some of them. The repertoire includes approximately 400,000 clones, over 12% of them detected once, and under 0.02% sits in the top ten. Specimen: naive CD4+ T cells from blood. The receptors come from a young woman in good health.

The sample holds a few counts of this clone. The chain uses TRBV29-1 and TRBJ1-2, with TRBD1 as a possible D gene (6 bases). CDR1 and CDR2 (germline): SQVTM, ANQGSEA. This CDR3 is 12 amino acids long. Trimming shortened V by 5 bases and J by 6 bases, and 13 bases separated the two germline ends. The CDR3 is CSVQGSIHGYTF. CDR3 sequence (DNA): TGCAGCGTTCAGGGGTCCATCCATGGCTACACCTTC.

The chain is built from TRBV10-3 and TRBJ2-5; 11 nucleotides line up with TRBD2. Germline CDR1 reads ENHRY; CDR2 reads SYGVKD. The junction had 6 bases not matched to a gene; V was cut back by 8 bases and J by 4 bases. This CDR3 comprises 14 residues. This chain's CDR3 is CAIATSGRIETQYF. In nucleotides, the CDR3 is TGTGCCATCGCTACTAGCGGGAGAATAGAGACCCAGTACTTC.

This clone was observed a handful of times. The chain combines TRBV28 with TRBJ2-1; 7 nucleotides align to TRBD2. The J segment lost 7 bases and the V segment lost 7 bases, leaving 7 bases of the junction unmatched. This CDR3 has 13 amino acids. Germline CDR1 and CDR2: MDHEN and SYDVKM. This chain's CDR3 is CASIPGLRNEQFF. As DNA, the CDR3 is TGTGCCAGCATCCCGGGACTAAGAAATGAGCAGTTCTTC.

This clone was counted a few times. This chain links TRBV28 with TRBJ1-5; D call uncertain. Germline CDR1 and CDR2: MDHEN and SYDVKM. V dropped 3 bases and J dropped 6 bases, with 6 bases sitting between them. There are 12 residues in the CDR3. The CDR3 bases are TGTGCCAGCAGTTTTTCGGGTCAGCCCCAGCATTTT. Amino acids: CASSFSGQPQHF.

This chain's CDR3 is CASSLNRVGYEQYF. For the CDR3, the DNA is TGTGCCAGCAGTTTAAACAGGGTAGGCTACGAGCAGTACTTC. The chain combines TRBV27 with TRBJ2-7; perhaps TRBD1 as D (6 bases). The CDR3 is 14 residues long. V was shortened by 2 bases and J by 3 bases, with 11 bases between the two germline ends. Germline V gene data show CDR1 as MNHEY and CDR2 as SMNVEV (reference sequence).

J is TRBJ2-1 and V is TRBV5-1; 7 bases map to TRBD2. V lost 3 bases to trimming and J lost 10 bases; unmatched junction nucleotides: 13. The length of the CDR3 is 15 residues. The germline V gene has CDR1 SGHRS and CDR2 YFSETQ. The CDR3 spells CASSYTSRGIGEQFF. CDR3 coding DNA: TGCGCCAGCAGCTATACTTCGCGGGGGATCGGGGAGCAGTTCTTC.

The sample holds a few counts of this clone. Other DNA sequences from this sample encode an identical CDR3 as well. The chain couples TRBV5-1 to TRBJ2-7; the match to TRBD1 covers 7 bases. The germline gives CDR1 SGHRS, CDR2 YFSETQ. This CDR3 comprises 14 residues. Trimming removed 2 bases from V and 1 base from J; junction bases left unmatched: 3. The CDR3 here is CASSFGQASYEQYF. In DNA form, the CDR3 reads TGCGCCAGCAGCTTTGGACAGGCGTCCTACGAGCAGTACTTC.

For this clone: An end of the junction does not agree with germline; a read error may underlie this. J is TRBJ2-7 and V is TRBV5-6, with D possibly matching TRBD2 (6 bases). This CDR3 is 15 amino acids long. Germline V gene data show CDR1 as SGHDT and CDR2 as YYEEEE. DNA of the CDR3: TGTGCCAGCAGTTTGGGAGGCCGACCTCTGGGCGAGCAGTACTTC. Encoded protein: CASSLGGRPLGEQYF.

CDR3 amino acids: CASSFPSLAGGPSYEQYF. CDR3 DNA: TGTGCCAGCAGCTTTCCTTCGCTAGCGGGAGGCCCCTCCTACGAGCAGTACTTC. This chain uses TRBV5-6 with TRBJ2-7, with TRBD2 matching 11 bases. The V segment lost 2 bases and the J segment 0 bases; nucleotides outside the gene matches: 10. The CDR3 spans 18 residues. Germline V lookup: CDR1 SGHDT, CDR2 YYEEEE.

This rearrangement joins TRBV28 to TRBJ2-7; 7 bases fit TRBD1. Germline-derived CDR1 and CDR2 are MDHEN and SYDVKM. The CDR3 totals 15 residues. The V and J ends lost 10 bases and 4 bases, in that order; junction bases with no gene match: 16. The CDR3 coding sequence is TGTGCCACCTACGATATTCGACAGGGACAATACGAGCAGTACTTC. Encoded protein: CATYDIRQGQYEQYF.

This rearrangement joins TRBV13 to TRBJ2-7; 9 bases are a match to TRBD2. The J segment lost 3 bases and the V segment lost 4 bases, leaving 7 bases of the junction unmatched. Germline loops: CDR1 PRHDT, CDR2 FYEKMQ (reference sequence). The CDR3 is 15 residues long. The CDR3 reads CASSSLAGTFYEQYF. As DNA, the CDR3 is TGTGCCAGCAGCTCGCTAGCGGGGACTTTCTACGAGCAGTACTTC.